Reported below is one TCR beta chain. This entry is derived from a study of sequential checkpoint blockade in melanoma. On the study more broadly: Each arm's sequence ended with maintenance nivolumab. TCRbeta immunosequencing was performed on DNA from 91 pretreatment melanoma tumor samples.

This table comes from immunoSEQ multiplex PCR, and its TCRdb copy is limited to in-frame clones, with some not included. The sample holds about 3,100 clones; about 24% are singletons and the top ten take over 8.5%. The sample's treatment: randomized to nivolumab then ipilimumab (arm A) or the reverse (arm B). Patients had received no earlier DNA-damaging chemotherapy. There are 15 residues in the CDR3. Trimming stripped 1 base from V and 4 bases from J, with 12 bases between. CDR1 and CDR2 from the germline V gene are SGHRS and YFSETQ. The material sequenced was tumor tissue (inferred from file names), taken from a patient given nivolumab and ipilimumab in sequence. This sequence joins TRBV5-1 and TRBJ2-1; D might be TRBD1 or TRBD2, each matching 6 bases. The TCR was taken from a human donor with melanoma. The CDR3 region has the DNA TGCGCCAGCAGCTTGCCTAGGGGGGAATACAATGAGCAGTTCTTC. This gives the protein CASSLPRGEYNEQFF.